The 20 T cell receptor beta chains in this list originate from one sample, sequenced in a study of CD8 T cells in ankylosing spondylitis. From the 5' RACE reads, TCRdb called clonotypes with MiXCR, one entry per CDR3 protein. The table records 300,000 to 400,000 distinct CDR3 sequences, around 10% of them present only once. The sample comprised blood, either unsorted or a sorted T cell fraction (not recorded which). These receptors were taken from a female donor with ankylosing spondylitis or in good health (not recorded which).

The sample holds many counts of this clonotype. The chain combines TRBV20-1 with TRBJ2-3; D call uncertain. This CDR3 comprises 15 residues. V lost 3 bases and J 2 bases, leaving 15 bases between the germline ends. Looked up from germline, CDR1 is DFQATT and CDR2 is SNEGSKA (reference sequence). This CDR3 reads CSASHPEWVTDTQYF. In DNA, the CDR3 is TGCAGTGCTAGTCACCCAGAGTGGGTCACAGATACGCAGTATTTT.

This clonotype was picked up a small number of times. The chain joins TRBV20-1 to TRBJ2-3; D tentatively fits TRBD1 or TRBD2 (6 bases each). This CDR3 region has 14 residues. The germline V gene has CDR1 DFQATT and CDR2 SNEGSKA (reference sequence). Trimming left V 6 bases short and J 0 bases short, with 13 bases between. CDR3 amino acids: CSAGRGPSTDTQYF. Written as DNA, the CDR3 is TGCAGTGCGGGACGGGGGCCTAGCACAGATACGCAGTATTTT.

This clonotype was detected many times. The chain joins TRBV7-9 to TRBJ2-1; D may be TRBD1 (5 bases). Germline CDR1 reads SEHNR; CDR2 reads FQNEAQ (reference sequence). V was trimmed by 1 base and J by 4 bases, leaving 11 bases between them. The CDR3 covers 15 residues. Here the CDR3 DNA reads TGTGCCAGCAGCTTAGATGGGGCGGCATACAATGAGCAGTTCTTC. It translates to CASSLDGAAYNEQFF.

In regard to this clonotype: The junction shows a germline mismatch at one end, possibly a read error. The rearrangement links TRBV3-1 to TRBJ2-7; 7 bases are a match to TRBD2. This CDR3 has 16 residues. Germline-derived CDR1 and CDR2 are LGHDT and YNNKEL (reference sequence). CDR3 DNA: TGTGCCAGCAGCCTCCGCCCGGGGGGAGAGACCTACGAGCAGCACTTC. This codes for CASSLRPGGETYEQHF.

The sample holds a few counts of this clonotype. The chain couples TRBV18 to TRBJ1-2; D unresolved. CDR1 is KGHSH and CDR2 is LQKENI in the germline V gene. The CDR3 contains 15 residues. The V and J ends lost 1 base and 5 bases respectively, with 14 bases between them. CDR3 region: CASSPREAGSYGYTF. CDR3 in DNA: TGTGCCAGCTCACCACGGGAGGCAGGCTCATATGGCTACACCTTC.

This clonotype has ten or more counts. This chain links TRBV15 with TRBJ1-1; D ambiguous. CDR3 size: 14 residues. V was cut by 4 bases and J by 0 bases, with 9 bases left in between. Germline CDR1 is LNHNV and CDR2 is YYDKDF (reference sequence). The CDR3 DNA is TGTGCCACCAGCACTGCGATGATGAACACTGAAGCTTTCTTT. Its translation: CATSTAMMNTEAFF.

Worth noting for this clonotype: A much larger clone differs by one base, so this may be a read error. This rearrangement joins TRBV28 to TRBJ2-3; 10 bases are a match to TRBD2. There are 16 residues in the CDR3. Germline CDR1 MDHEN, CDR2 SYDVKM. CDR3 in amino acids: CASSMILAGYTETQYF. The CDR3 DNA reads as TGTGCCAGCAGTATGATACTAGCGGGGTACACAGAGACGCAGTATTTT.

A note on this clonotype: A much larger clone differs by one base, so this may be a read error. The rearrangement joins TRBV20-1 to TRBJ2-2, with TRBD1 as a possible D gene (8 bases). Germline V gene lookup returns CDR1 DFQATT and CDR2 SNEGSKA (reference sequence). V lost 4 bases, J lost 0 bases, and 18 bases lay in between. The CDR3 loop spans 17 amino acids. CDR3 sequence: CSAIDRTGGANTGELFF. The CDR3 DNA is TGCAGTGCTATAGATCGAACAGGGGGGGCGAACACCGGGGAGCTGTTTTTT.

This clonotype was counted many times. The V gene is TRBV2, the J gene TRBJ2-5; 7 nucleotides match TRBD1. Germline lookup yields CDR1 SNHLY and CDR2 FYNNEI. V lost 8 bases and J lost 4; bases outside the gene matches: 10. The CDR3 length is 14 residues. In DNA form, the CDR3 reads TGTGCCAGCCTGGGACAGCGTTCGGCAGAGACCCAGTACTTC. This translates into CASLGQRSAETQYF.

The sample holds many counts of this clonotype. J is TRBJ2-1 and V is TRBV20-1; TRBD2 matches at 10 bases. This CDR3 has 14 amino acids. Germline CDR1 reads DFQATT; CDR2 reads SNEGSKA (reference sequence). The J segment lost 7 bases and the V segment lost 3 bases, leaving 6 bases of the junction unmatched. The chain's CDR3 is CSASLAGVRNEQFF. The DNA for the CDR3 is TGCAGTGCTAGTCTAGCGGGAGTCCGGAATGAGCAGTTCTTC.

The chain is built from TRBV25-1 and TRBJ2-5; 9 positions match TRBD2. V dropped 1 base and J dropped 4; count of bases not matched to a gene: 4. Germline V lookup: CDR1 MGHDK, CDR2 SYGVNS. CDR3 length: 15 residues. CDR3 sequence: CASSESGGGAETQYF. The CDR3 bases are TGTGCCAGCAGTGAATCTGGCGGGGGGGCAGAGACCCAGTACTTC.

The CDR3 nucleotides read TGTGCCAGCGAGACCGGGACTAGCGGGGGGCCCAGGACCCAGTACTTC. Its protein is CASETGTSGGPRTQYF. The chain is built from TRBV27 and TRBJ2-5; TRBD2 matches at 15 bases. Germline lookup yields CDR1 MNHEY and CDR2 SMNVEV (reference sequence). V gave up 8 bases and J gave up 7 bases; unmatched junction bases: 11. The CDR3 has 16 residues.

The chain joins TRBV7-9 to TRBJ1-2; a weak D match, TRBD1 (6 bases). Germline values: CDR1 SEHNR, CDR2 FQNEAQ (reference sequence). The CDR3 covers 14 residues. The V end lost 0 bases, the J end lost 6 bases, and 11 bases lay between the germline ends. CDR3 bases: TGTGCCAGCAGCTTAGCGGGGGCAGGGGATGGCTACACCTTC. As protein: CASSLAGAGDGYTF.

A word on this clonotype: One end of the junction varies from germline; a read error may be responsible. This chain links TRBV7-2 with TRBJ2-7, with D uncertain. CDR3 length: 12 amino acids. Germline V gene lookup returns CDR1 SGHTA and CDR2 FQGNSA. In DNA, the CDR3 is TGTTCCAGCAGTCTGCTCTCCTACGAGCAGTACTTC. Its translation is CSSSLLSYEQYF.

This CDR3 reads CASSQGGLGYTF. In DNA, the CDR3 is TGTGCCAGCTCGCAAGGGGGGCTCGGCTACACCTTC. The chain links TRBV18 to TRBJ1-2; TRBD1 is a possible D gene (6 bases). The CDR3 extends over 12 amino acids. Trimming stripped 6 bases from V and 8 bases from J, with 13 bases between. Germline CDR1 KGHSH, CDR2 LQKENI.

The sample holds many counts of this clonotype. The chain is built from TRBV20-1 and TRBJ2-3; D call uncertain. V dropped 5 bases and J dropped 11 bases, with 11 bases sitting between them. The CDR3 length is 10 residues. Germline V gene lookup returns CDR1 DFQATT and CDR2 SNEGSKA (reference sequence). CDR3 DNA: TGCAGTGCTCTCCAGGACCTGCAGTATTTT. This sequence encodes CSALQDLQYF.

The J gene is TRBJ2-1, the V gene TRBV20-1, with 11 bases matching TRBD2. Germline V lookup: CDR1 DFQATT, CDR2 SNEGSKA (reference sequence). With 6 bases clipped from V and 9 bases from J, the junction kept 10 bases outside the gene matches. The CDR3 runs 14 residues. As DNA, the CDR3 is TGCAGTGCCCCCATTAAGCTAGCGGGAGGTGAGCAGTTCTTC. This gives the protein CSAPIKLAGGEQFF.

This clonotype was found many times. The chain carries TRBV6-1 and TRBJ2-1, with 9 nucleotides matching TRBD2. From germline, CDR1 is MNHNS and CDR2 SASEGT. V shed 4 bases, J shed 8 bases, and the junction held 3 bases outside the gene matches. This CDR3 has 13 residues. The CDR3 here is CASSGSGSYEQFF. The CDR3 region has the DNA TGTGCCAGCAGTGGTAGCGGGAGCTATGAGCAGTTCTTC.

This clonotype was seen many times. The chain is built from TRBV20-1 and TRBJ2-1; unclear D gene. V was clipped by 3 bases and J by 8 bases, with 26 bases between them. Germline V gene sequence: CDR1 DFQATT, CDR2 SNEGSKA (reference sequence). The CDR3 totals 17 residues. CDR3 region: CSASPPTSTILYDEQFF. CDR3 bases: TGCAGTGCTAGTCCCCCGACGTCGACCATTCTTTACGATGAGCAGTTCTTC.

This clonotype was seen repeatedly, ten times or more. This chain links TRBV30 with TRBJ1-5; 8 bases are shared with TRBD1. This CDR3 is 15 amino acids long. Germline lookup yields CDR1 GTSNPN and CDR2 SVGIG (reference sequence). The ends lost 0 bases at V and 2 bases at J; junction bases unmatched: 3. In DNA form, the CDR3 reads TGTGCCTGGAGTGTCCAGGGGGCAGGCAATCAGCCCCAGCATTTT. This gives the protein CAWSVQGAGNQPQHF.